The present T cell receptor (beta chain) was sequenced within a study of neurological immune-mediated disorders. The study, taken as a whole, reports: HTLV-1-associated myelopathy led in TCR clonal expansion, while multiple sclerosis ranked lowest, below healthy controls. None of the CDR3 amino acid sequences in expanded clones turned up in more than one subject, which points to private repertoires in all groups.

CD4+ or CD8+ T cells, more than 750,000 per library, were used for sorted libraries. At least ten counts were recorded for this clonotype. The antigen is not known. Per germline, CDR1 KGHSH and CDR2 LQKENI. V dropped 2 bases and J dropped 3 bases, with 10 bases sitting between them. The length of the CDR3 is 14 residues. TCRdb used MiXCR to reprocess the 5' RACE reads, holding one entry per CDR3 protein. The repertoire holds tens of thousands of distinct CDR3 sequences, with less than 25% as singletons. This clonotype was sampled from a man in his fifties with HTLV-1-associated myelopathy (HAM/TSP). The chain is built from TRBV18 and TRBJ1-1, with TRBD1 as a possible D gene (5 bases). Input material: CD4+ T cells from blood. Here the CDR3 reads CASSPRQGYTEAFF. As DNA, the CDR3 is TGTGCCAGCTCACCAAGGCAGGGATACACTGAAGCTTTCTTT.